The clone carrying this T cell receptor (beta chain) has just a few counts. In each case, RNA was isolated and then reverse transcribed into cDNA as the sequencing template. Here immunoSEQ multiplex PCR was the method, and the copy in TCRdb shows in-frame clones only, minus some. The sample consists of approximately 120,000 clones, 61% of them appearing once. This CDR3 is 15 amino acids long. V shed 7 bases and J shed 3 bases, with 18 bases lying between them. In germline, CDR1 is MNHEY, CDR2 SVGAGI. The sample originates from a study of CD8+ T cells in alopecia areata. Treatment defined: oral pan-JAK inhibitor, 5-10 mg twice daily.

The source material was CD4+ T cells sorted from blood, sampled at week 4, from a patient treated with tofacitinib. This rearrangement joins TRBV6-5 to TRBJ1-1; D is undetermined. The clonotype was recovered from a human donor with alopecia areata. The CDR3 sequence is CASIVIRSWDTEAFF. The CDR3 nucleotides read TGTGCCAGCATTGTGATCCGGAGTTGGGACACTGAAGCTTTCTTT.